This TCR beta chain was captured in a study of CD8+CD57+ T cells in acquired aplastic anemia. Patients sequenced had flow cytometry evidence of CD8+CD57+ cell expansion. The template for TCR beta VDJ and CDR3 sequence profiling was genomic DNA. MiXCR, applied by TCRdb to the reads, yields one record per CDR3 protein. Found here are around 500,000 distinct CDR3 sequences, approximately 33% of them singletons; the top ten hold nearly 0.85%. V was clipped by 10 bases and J by 4 bases; unmatched bases: 6. Per germline, CDR1 ENHRY and CDR2 SYGVKD. The CDR3 spans 13 residues. Sequencing used sorted CD4+, CD8+, or CD8+CD57+ T cells (not recorded which) from PBMCs. The clonotype originates from a human donor with aplastic anemia. The chain combines TRBV10-3 with TRBJ2-1; 8 bases line up with TRBD1. CDR3 amino acids: CATGQATYNEQFF. The CDR3 nucleotides are TGTGCCACGGGACAGGCGACTTACAATGAGCAGTTCTTC.